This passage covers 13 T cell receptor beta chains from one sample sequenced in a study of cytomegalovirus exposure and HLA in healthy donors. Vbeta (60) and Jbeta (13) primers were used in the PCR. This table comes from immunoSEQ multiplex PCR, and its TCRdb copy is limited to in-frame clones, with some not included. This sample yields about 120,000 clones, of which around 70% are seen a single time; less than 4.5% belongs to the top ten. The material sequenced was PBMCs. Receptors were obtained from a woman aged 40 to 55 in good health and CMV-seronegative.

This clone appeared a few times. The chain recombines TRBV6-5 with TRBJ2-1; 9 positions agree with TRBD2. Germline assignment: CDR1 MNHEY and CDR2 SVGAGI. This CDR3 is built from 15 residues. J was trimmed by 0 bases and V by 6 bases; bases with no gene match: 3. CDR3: CASSPSGDSYNEQFF. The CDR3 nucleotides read TGTGCCAGCAGCCCTAGCGGGGACTCCTACAATGAGCAGTTCTTC.

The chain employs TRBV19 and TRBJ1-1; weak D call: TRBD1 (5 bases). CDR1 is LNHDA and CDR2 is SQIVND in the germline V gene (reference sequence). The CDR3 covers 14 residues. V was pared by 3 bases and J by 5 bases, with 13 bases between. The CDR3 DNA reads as TGTGCCAGTAGTATGCCGCAGGGAAGGACTGAAGCTTTCTTT. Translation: CASSMPQGRTEAFF.

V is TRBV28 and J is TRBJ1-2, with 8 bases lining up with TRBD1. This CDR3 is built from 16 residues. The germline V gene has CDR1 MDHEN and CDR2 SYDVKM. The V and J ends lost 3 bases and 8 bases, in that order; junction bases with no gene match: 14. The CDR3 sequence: CASSFRSEDRVEGYTF. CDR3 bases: TGTGCCAGCAGTTTCAGGAGTGAGGACAGGGTCGAAGGCTACACCTTC.

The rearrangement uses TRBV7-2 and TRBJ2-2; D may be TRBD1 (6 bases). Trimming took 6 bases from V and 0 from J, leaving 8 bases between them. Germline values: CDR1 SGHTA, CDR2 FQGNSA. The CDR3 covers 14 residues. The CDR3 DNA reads TGTGCCAGCAGGTGGGGGCCGAACACCGGGGAGCTGTTTTTT. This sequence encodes CASRWGPNTGELFF. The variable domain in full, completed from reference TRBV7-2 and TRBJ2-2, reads GAGVSQSPSNKVTEKGKDVELRCDPISGHTALYWYRQSLGQGLEFLIYFQGNSAPDKSGLPSDRFSAERTGGSVSTLTIQRTQQEDSAVYLCASRWGPNTGELFFGEGSRLTVL.

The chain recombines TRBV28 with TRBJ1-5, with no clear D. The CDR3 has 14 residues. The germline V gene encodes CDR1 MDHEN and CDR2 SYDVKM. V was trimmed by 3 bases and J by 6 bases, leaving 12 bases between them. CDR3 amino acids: CASSFLQHGQPQHF. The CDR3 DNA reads TGTGCCAGCAGTTTCCTACAGCACGGTCAGCCCCAGCATTTT.

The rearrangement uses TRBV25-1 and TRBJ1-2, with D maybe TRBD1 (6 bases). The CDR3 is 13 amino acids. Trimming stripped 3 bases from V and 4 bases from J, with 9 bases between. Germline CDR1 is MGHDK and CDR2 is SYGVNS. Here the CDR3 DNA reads TGTGCCAGCAGTGAGGACAGAGGCTATGGCTACACCTTC. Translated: CASSEDRGYGYTF.

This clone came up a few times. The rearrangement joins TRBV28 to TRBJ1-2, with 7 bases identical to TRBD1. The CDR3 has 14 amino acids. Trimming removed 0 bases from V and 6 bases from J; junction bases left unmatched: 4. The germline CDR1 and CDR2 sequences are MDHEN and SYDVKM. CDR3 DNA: TGTGCCAGCAGTTTATGGGACAGGTCCAATGGCTACACCTTC. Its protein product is CASSLWDRSNGYTF.

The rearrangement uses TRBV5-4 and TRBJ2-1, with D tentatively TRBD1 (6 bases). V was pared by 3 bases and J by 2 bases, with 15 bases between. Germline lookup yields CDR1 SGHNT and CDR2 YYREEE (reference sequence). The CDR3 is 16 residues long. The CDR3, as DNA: TGTGCCAGCAGCTACTCAACCGGGACACCCTACAATGAGCAGTTCTTC. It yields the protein CASSYSTGTPYNEQFF.

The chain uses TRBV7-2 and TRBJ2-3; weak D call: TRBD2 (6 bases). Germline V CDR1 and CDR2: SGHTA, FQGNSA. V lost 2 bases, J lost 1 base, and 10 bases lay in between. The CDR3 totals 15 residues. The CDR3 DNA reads TGTGCCAGCAGCTTACTTGCTAGCGGCACAGATACGCAGTATTTT. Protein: CASSLLASGTDTQYF.

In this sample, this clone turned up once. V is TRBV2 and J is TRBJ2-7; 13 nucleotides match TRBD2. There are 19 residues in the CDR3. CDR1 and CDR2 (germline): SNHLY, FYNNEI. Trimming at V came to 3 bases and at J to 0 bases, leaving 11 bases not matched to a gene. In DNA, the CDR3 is TGTGCCAGCAGTGATCCGGGACTAGCGGGGAACCACCTCTCCTACGAGCAGTACTTC. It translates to CASSDPGLAGNHLSYEQYF.

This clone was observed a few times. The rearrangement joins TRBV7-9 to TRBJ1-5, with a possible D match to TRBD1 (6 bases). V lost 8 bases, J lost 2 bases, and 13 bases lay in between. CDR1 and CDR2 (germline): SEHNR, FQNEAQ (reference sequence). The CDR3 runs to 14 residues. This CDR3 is CASSQGTGNQPQHF. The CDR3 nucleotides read TGTGCCAGCTCTCAGGGGACCGGCAATCAGCCCCAGCATTTT.

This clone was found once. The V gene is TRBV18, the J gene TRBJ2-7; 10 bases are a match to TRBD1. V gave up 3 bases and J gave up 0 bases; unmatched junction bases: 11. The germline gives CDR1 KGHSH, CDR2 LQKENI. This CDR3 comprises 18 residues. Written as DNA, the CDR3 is TGTGCCAGCTCACCGCGGACAGGGGGACCCACCTCCTCCTACGAGCAGTACTTC. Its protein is CASSPRTGGPTSSYEQYF.

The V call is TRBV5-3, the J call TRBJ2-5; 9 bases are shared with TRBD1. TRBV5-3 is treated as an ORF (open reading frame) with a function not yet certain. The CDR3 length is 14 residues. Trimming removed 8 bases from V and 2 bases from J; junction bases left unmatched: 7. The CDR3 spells CARRQGEVQETQYF. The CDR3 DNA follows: TGTGCCAGGAGACAGGGGGAGGTTCAAGAGACCCAGTACTTC.